These T cell receptor beta chains were read from a single sample in a study of cytomegalovirus exposure and HLA in healthy donors. Clones were sequenced by immunoSEQ multiplex PCR, and TCRdb holds only the in-frame ones, with some missing. The data contain 52,000 or so clones, roughly 80% of them singletons. The sample consisted of PBMCs. The receptors shown here come from a woman in her forties in good health and CMV-seropositive. CDR3s include the opening cysteine and the closing phenylalanine or tryptophan. Each record gives: clone size, D gene, J gene, V gene, CDR3 DNA, CDR3 protein. The D gene is left open where the match is weak. Not every row has a clone size; where given, it reads once, few, many or a size class.

clone size: -; D gene: -; J gene: TRBJ1-2; V gene: TRBV2; CDR3 DNA: TGTGCCAGCAGCGAACCGGAACCGGGGGATGGCTACACCTTC; CDR3 protein: CASSEPEPGDGYTF
clone size: once; D gene: -; J gene: TRBJ1-6; V gene: TRBV5-1; CDR3 DNA: TGCGCCAGCAGCCAAACCGGAGACAGCCGGAATTCACCCCTCCACTTT; CDR3 protein: CASSQTGDSRNSPLHF
clone size: -; D gene: -; J gene: TRBJ2-7; V gene: TRBV11-2; CDR3 DNA: TGTGCCAGCAGCTTAGCCGGGGGTTCGAACGAGCAGTACTTC; CDR3 protein: CASSLAGGSNEQYF
clone size: few; D gene: TRBD1; J gene: TRBJ2-2; V gene: TRBV6-6; CDR3 DNA: TGTGCCAGCAGCCGGGACAGGCTCCACACCGGGGAGCTGTTTTTT; CDR3 protein: CASSRDRLHTGELFF
clone size: -; D gene: TRBD1; J gene: TRBJ2-6; V gene: TRBV5-4; CDR3 DNA: TGTGCCAGCAGCTCCCGGGACAGGGGACTGTCTGGGGCCAACGTCCTGACTTTC; CDR3 protein: CASSSRDRGLSGANVLTF
clone size: medium-sized; D gene: -; J gene: TRBJ1-4; V gene: TRBV4-1; CDR3 DNA: TGCGCCAGCACCCTAAGGGGCAGGGGAGATGAAAAACTGTTTTTT; CDR3 protein: CASTLRGRGDEKLFF
clone size: -; D gene: -; J gene: TRBJ1-1; V gene: TRBV10-3; CDR3 DNA: TGTGCCATCAGTGAGGGTGGAGGGGCGACCACTGAAGCTTTCTTT; CDR3 protein: CAISEGGGATTEAFF
clone size: -; D gene: -; J gene: TRBJ2-1; V gene: TRBV5-4; CDR3 DNA: TGTGCCAGCAGCCCAACCATATTCTTCAGGGGATCCTACAATGAGCAGTTCTTC; CDR3 protein: CASSPTIFFRGSYNEQFF
clone size: medium-sized; D gene: -; J gene: TRBJ1-1; V gene: TRBV10-2; CDR3 DNA: TGCGCCAGCAGTGAGCCGGCTGAGGGATCCACTGAAGCTTTCTTT; CDR3 protein: CASSEPAEGSTEAFF
clone size: -; D gene: -; J gene: TRBJ1-3; V gene: TRBV6-5; CDR3 DNA: TGTGCCAGCAGCTTTCGGGTGGGGAGCGGAAACACCATATATTTT; CDR3 protein: CASSFRVGSGNTIYF
clone size: once; D gene: TRBD1; J gene: TRBJ1-6; V gene: TRBV6-1; CDR3 DNA: TGTGCCAGCAGTGAATTAGTAACAGGGGGGAAGTCACCCCTCCACTTT; CDR3 protein: CASSELVTGGKSPLHF
clone size: few; D gene: TRBD2; J gene: TRBJ2-5; V gene: TRBV27; CDR3 DNA: TGTGCCAGCAGCCTTTATCACCTAGCGGGGGGGAATCAAGAGACCCAGTACTTC; CDR3 protein: CASSLYHLAGGNQETQYF
clone size: once; D gene: -; J gene: TRBJ1-1; V gene: TRBV7-3; CDR3 DNA: TGTGCCAGCAGCTTGTTCTACAGTGCGGAAGCTTTCTTT; CDR3 protein: CASSLFYSAEAFF
clone size: -; D gene: TRBD2; J gene: TRBJ2-1; V gene: TRBV5-1; CDR3 DNA: TGCGCCAGCAGCTTGACTAGCGGGGGCTACAATGAGCAGTTCTTC; CDR3 protein: CASSLTSGGYNEQFF
clone size: -; D gene: TRBD1; J gene: TRBJ1-6; V gene: TRBV5-8; CDR3 DNA: TGTGCCAGCAGCTTCTTGGGGACAGGGGGAGATTCACCCCTCCACTTT; CDR3 protein: CASSFLGTGGDSPLHF
clone size: -; D gene: -; J gene: TRBJ1-1; V gene: TRBV4-2; CDR3 DNA: TGTGCCAGCAGCCAAGAATTTGGGAGTACTGAAGCTTTCTTT; CDR3 protein: CASSQEFGSTEAFF
clone size: -; D gene: -; J gene: TRBJ2-5; V gene: TRBV7-2; CDR3 DNA: TGTGCCAGCAGCCCGACTGATCTCAAGCTGGAGACCCAGTACTTC; CDR3 protein: CASSPTDLKLETQYF
clone size: -; D gene: TRBD1; J gene: TRBJ1-4; V gene: TRBV6-1; CDR3 DNA: TGTGCCAGCACCCCGGGACAGGGTCGTGAAAAACTGTTTTTT; CDR3 protein: CASTPGQGREKLFF
clone size: -; D gene: TRBD1; J gene: TRBJ1-4; V gene: TRBV6-1; CDR3 DNA: TGTGCCAGCACGGACAGGGCCGAAAAACTGTTTTTT; CDR3 protein: CASTDRAEKLFF
clone size: -; D gene: -; J gene: TRBJ1-1; V gene: TRBV30; CDR3 DNA: TGTGCCTGGACTAAGGGGCTGAGCACTGAAGCTTTCTTT; CDR3 protein: CAWTKGLSTEAFF
clone size: few; D gene: TRBD2; J gene: TRBJ2-7; V gene: TRBV19; CDR3 DNA: TGTGCCAGTAGGGATCCCACGCGGGGGGAGCAGTACTTC; CDR3 protein: CASRDPTRGEQYF
clone size: medium-sized; D gene: -; J gene: TRBJ2-3; V gene: TRBV27; CDR3 DNA: TGTGCCAGCAGTACCCCCAGGGGCGGGCAGTATTTT; CDR3 protein: CASSTPRGGQYF
clone size: -; D gene: TRBD2; J gene: TRBJ2-3; V gene: TRBV19; CDR3 DNA: TGTGCCAGTAGTAATCGCGGGGGAGTAGATACGCAGTATTTT; CDR3 protein: CASSNRGGVDTQYF
clone size: -; D gene: -; J gene: TRBJ1-1; V gene: TRBV7-6; CDR3 DNA: TGTGCCAGCAGCTTAGTTTCGGGTATACACACTGAAGCTTTCTTT; CDR3 protein: CASSLVSGIHTEAFF
clone size: -; D gene: -; J gene: TRBJ1-2; V gene: TRBV7-2; CDR3 DNA: TGTGCCAGCAGCTTAGTGGGAGGGGATGGCTACACCTTC; CDR3 protein: CASSLVGGDGYTF
clone size: once; D gene: TRBD1; J gene: TRBJ2-7; V gene: TRBV28; CDR3 DNA: TGTGCCAGCGGTGGGGACAGCTCCTACGAGCAGTACTTC; CDR3 protein: CASGGDSSYEQYF
clone size: -; D gene: -; J gene: TRBJ2-3; V gene: TRBV13; CDR3 DNA: TGTGCCAGCAGCTCCCGATTCGCGGGGACAGATACGCAGTATTTT; CDR3 protein: CASSSRFAGTDTQYF
clone size: medium-sized; D gene: -; J gene: TRBJ2-7; V gene: TRBV7-2; CDR3 DNA: TGTGCCAGCAGCTCCTTATCCTACGAGCAGTACTTC; CDR3 protein: CASSSLSYEQYF
clone size: -; D gene: TRBD1; J gene: TRBJ1-1; V gene: TRBV19; CDR3 DNA: TGTGCCAGTAGTCCAACAGGGGGACCCACTGAAGCTTTCTTT; CDR3 protein: CASSPTGGPTEAFF
clone size: -; D gene: -; J gene: TRBJ2-1; V gene: TRBV28; CDR3 DNA: TGTGCCACTTATACAGAACGGCAGTTCTTC; CDR3 protein: CATYTERQFF
clone size: -; D gene: -; J gene: TRBJ2-7; V gene: TRBV6-5; CDR3 DNA: TGTGCCAGCAGTTACTCGAGTTCATACGAGCAGTACTTC; CDR3 protein: CASSYSSSYEQYF
clone size: -; D gene: TRBD1; J gene: TRBJ1-1; V gene: TRBV7-7; CDR3 DNA: TGTGCCAGCAGCCGACACGGACGAGACAGGGAGGATTGGGACACTGAAGCTTTCTTT; CDR3 protein: CASSRHGRDREDWDTEAFF
clone size: -; D gene: -; J gene: TRBJ2-2; V gene: TRBV21-1; CDR3 DNA: TGTGCCAGCAGCAACGATCTAGCGGGGGGTGACACCGGGGAGCTGTTTTTT; CDR3 protein: CASSNDLAGGDTGELFF
clone size: -; D gene: TRBD2; J gene: TRBJ2-7; V gene: TRBV7-6; CDR3 DNA: TGTGCCAGCAGCCTGGGACTAGCGGGGGAAAATTCCTACGAGCAGTACTTC; CDR3 protein: CASSLGLAGENSYEQYF
clone size: -; D gene: -; J gene: TRBJ2-3; V gene: TRBV2; CDR3 DNA: TGTGCCAGCACGTCCTTGGGTCAGGGCTTCACAGATACGCAGTATTTT; CDR3 protein: CASTSLGQGFTDTQYF
clone size: -; D gene: TRBD2; J gene: TRBJ2-5; V gene: TRBV7-9; CDR3 DNA: TGTGCCAGCAGCTTAATTGGGGCCGCTAGCGGGACTCTTCAAGAGACCCAGTACTTC; CDR3 protein: CASSLIGAASGTLQETQYF
clone size: -; D gene: -; J gene: TRBJ2-7; V gene: TRBV11-2; CDR3 DNA: TGTGCCAGCAGCTTAGGAAATAGAGCCTACGAGCAGTACTTC; CDR3 protein: CASSLGNRAYEQYF
clone size: -; D gene: -; J gene: TRBJ1-4; V gene: TRBV4-2; CDR3 DNA: TGTGCCAGCAGCCAAGTCGTGGCCAGGGGTTATGAAAAACTGTTTTTT; CDR3 protein: CASSQVVARGYEKLFF
clone size: -; D gene: -; J gene: TRBJ1-1; V gene: TRBV19; CDR3 DNA: TGTGCCAGTAATGCGGCGGCGACTGAAGCTTTCTTT; CDR3 protein: CASNAAATEAFF
clone size: -; D gene: -; J gene: TRBJ1-6; V gene: TRBV6-5; CDR3 DNA: TGTGCCAGCAGTTACTCGAGACAGGCGACAGGTCTTGCCTTT; CDR3 protein: CASSYSRQATGLAF
clone size: -; D gene: TRBD1; J gene: TRBJ1-5; V gene: TRBV14; CDR3 DNA: TGTGCCAGCAGCGGACAGGAGTCGCGATTGCAGCCCCAGCATTTT; CDR3 protein: CASSGQESRLQPQHF
clone size: -; D gene: -; J gene: TRBJ1-4; V gene: TRBV11-2; CDR3 DNA: TGTGCCAGCAGCTTAGATCGGTCCCAGGGGCAAAAACTGTTTTTT; CDR3 protein: CASSLDRSQGQKLFF
clone size: -; D gene: -; J gene: TRBJ1-5; V gene: TRBV9; CDR3 DNA: TGTGCCAGCAGCAGCAATAGCAATCAGCCCCAGCATTTT; CDR3 protein: CASSSNSNQPQHF
clone size: once; D gene: TRBD1; J gene: TRBJ2-7; V gene: TRBV6-5; CDR3 DNA: TGTGCCAGCAGTTACGCTGGGGACAGCTCCTACGAGCAGTACTTC; CDR3 protein: CASSYAGDSSYEQYF
clone size: -; D gene: TRBD2; J gene: TRBJ2-3; V gene: TRBV7-2; CDR3 DNA: TGTGCCAGCAGCTTACCTCGGGGGGTCCGCACAGATACGCAGTATTTT; CDR3 protein: CASSLPRGVRTDTQYF
clone size: once; D gene: TRBD2; J gene: TRBJ2-5; V gene: TRBV7-2; CDR3 DNA: TGTGCCAGCAGCTTAGCGGGGCGCGGACTAGCCTCAGAGACCCAGTACTTC; CDR3 protein: CASSLAGRGLASETQYF
clone size: -; D gene: TRBD1; J gene: TRBJ1-5; V gene: TRBV30; CDR3 DNA: TGTGCCTGGAGTGTACAGGGGGCAGGGAGACAGCCCCAGCATTTT; CDR3 protein: CAWSVQGAGRQPQHF
clone size: few; D gene: TRBD1; J gene: TRBJ1-5; V gene: TRBV7-2; CDR3 DNA: TGTGCCAGCAGCCGAGGAACCGGGACAGGGGGCAATCAGCCCCAGCATTTT; CDR3 protein: CASSRGTGTGGNQPQHF
clone size: -; D gene: TRBD1; J gene: TRBJ2-7; V gene: TRBV5-1; CDR3 DNA: TGCGCCAGCAGCTTCGGGACAGGGGCCTACGAGCAGTACTTC; CDR3 protein: CASSFGTGAYEQYF
clone size: -; D gene: TRBD1; J gene: TRBJ1-5; V gene: TRBV7-2; CDR3 DNA: TGTGCCAGCAGCCCCGACAGGGTGCAGCCCCAGCATTTT; CDR3 protein: CASSPDRVQPQHF
clone size: -; D gene: TRBD1; J gene: TRBJ2-5; V gene: TRBV5-4; CDR3 DNA: TGTGCCAGCCAAGGACAGGCTCTACAAGAGACCCAGTACTTC; CDR3 protein: CASQGQALQETQYF
clone size: once; D gene: -; J gene: TRBJ2-7; V gene: TRBV27; CDR3 DNA: TGTGCCAGCAGTTTACCGTTCTACGAGCAGTACTTC; CDR3 protein: CASSLPFYEQYF
clone size: -; D gene: TRBD1; J gene: TRBJ1-3; V gene: TRBV5-1; CDR3 DNA: TGCGCCAGCAGCGAGACAGGGTCAAACACCATATATTTT; CDR3 protein: CASSETGSNTIYF
clone size: -; D gene: TRBD1; J gene: TRBJ1-6; V gene: TRBV30; CDR3 DNA: TGTGCCTGGAGTCCCCACGCTGACAGGGGTAATTCACCCCTCCACTTT; CDR3 protein: CAWSPHADRGNSPLHF